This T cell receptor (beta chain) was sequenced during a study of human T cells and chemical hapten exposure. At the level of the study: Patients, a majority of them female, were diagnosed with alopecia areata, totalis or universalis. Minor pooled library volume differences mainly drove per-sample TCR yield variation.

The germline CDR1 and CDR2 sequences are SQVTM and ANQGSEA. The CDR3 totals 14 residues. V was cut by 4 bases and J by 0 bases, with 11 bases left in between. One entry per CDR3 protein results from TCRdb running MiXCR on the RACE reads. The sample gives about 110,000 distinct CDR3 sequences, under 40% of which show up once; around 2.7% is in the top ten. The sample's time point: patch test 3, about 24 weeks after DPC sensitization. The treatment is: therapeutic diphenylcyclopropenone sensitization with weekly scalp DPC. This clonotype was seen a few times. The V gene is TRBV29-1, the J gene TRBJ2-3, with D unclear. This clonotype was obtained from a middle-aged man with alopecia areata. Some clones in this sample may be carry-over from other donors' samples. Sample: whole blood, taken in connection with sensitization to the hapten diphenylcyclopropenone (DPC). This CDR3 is CSVGAEMSTDTQYF. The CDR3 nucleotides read TGCAGCGTTGGGGCGGAGATGAGCACAGATACGCAGTATTTT.